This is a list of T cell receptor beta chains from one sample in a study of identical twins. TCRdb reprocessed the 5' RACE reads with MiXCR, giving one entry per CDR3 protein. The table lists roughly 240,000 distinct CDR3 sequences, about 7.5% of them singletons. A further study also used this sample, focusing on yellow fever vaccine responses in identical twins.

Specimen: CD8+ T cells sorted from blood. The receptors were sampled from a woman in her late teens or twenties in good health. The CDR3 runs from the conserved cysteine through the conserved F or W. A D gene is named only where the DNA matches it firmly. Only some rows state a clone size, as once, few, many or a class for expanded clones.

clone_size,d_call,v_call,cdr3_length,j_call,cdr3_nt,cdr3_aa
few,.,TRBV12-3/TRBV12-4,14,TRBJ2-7,TGTGCCAGCAGTTTAAGCTGGACAACCTACGAGCAGTACTTC,CASSLSWTTYEQYF
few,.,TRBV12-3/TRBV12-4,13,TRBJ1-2,TGTGCCAGCAGTTTTAGCAGTAACTATGGCTACACCTTC,CASSFSSNYGYTF
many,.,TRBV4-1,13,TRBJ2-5,TGCGCCAGCAACCACTTCCGCTGTCAAGTCCAGTACTTC,CASNHFRCQVQYF
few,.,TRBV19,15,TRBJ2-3,TGTGCCAGTAGTATATCACGGAGGGGGACAGATACGCAGTATTTT,CASSISRRGTDTQYF
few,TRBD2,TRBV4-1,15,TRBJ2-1,TGCGCCAGCAGCCAGAAAAGGACTAGCGGGTATGAGCAGTTCTTC,CASSQKRTSGYEQFF
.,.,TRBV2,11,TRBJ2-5,TGTGCCCAACTGAGGGGGGAGACCCAGTACTTC,CAQLRGETQYF
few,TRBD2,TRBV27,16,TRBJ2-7,TGTGCCAGCAGTTTTAGCGGGAGTGCGCCACTCTACGAGCAGTACTTC,CASSFSGSAPLYEQYF
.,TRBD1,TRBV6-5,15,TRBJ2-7,TGTGCCAGCAGTTACACAGGGGGCGAATCGGGTGAGCAGTACTTC,CASSYTGGESGEQYF
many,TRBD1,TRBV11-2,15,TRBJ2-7,TGTGCCAGCAGCCCGTCTTCGACAGGGTTGGACGAGCAGTACTTC,CASSPSSTGLDEQYF
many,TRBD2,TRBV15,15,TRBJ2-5,TGTGCCACCAGCACGGGACTAGCGGGGCAAGAGACCCAGTACTTC,CATSTGLAGQETQYF